This TCR beta chain derives from a study of blood T cell repertoires in COVID-19. Sequencing was performed with immunoSEQ multiplex PCR; in TCRdb, only in-frame clones are kept and a portion is missing. The sample contains 300,000 to 450,000 clones, more than 75% of which appear only once. CDR1 SGHRS and CDR2 YFSETQ come from the germline V gene. The CDR3 loop spans 15 amino acids. J gave up 7 bases and V 2 bases, and 10 bases lay outside the gene matches. The chain employs TRBV5-1 and TRBJ1-1; 8 positions agree with TRBD1. The sequence was obtained from a woman between 18 and 29 years old who had recovered from COVID-19. Sequencing input: PBMCs or T cells enriched from blood (not recorded which). The CDR3 loop is CASSFGQGGISEAFF. Here the CDR3 DNA reads TGCGCCAGCAGCTTCGGACAGGGTGGGATCAGTGAAGCTTTCTTT.